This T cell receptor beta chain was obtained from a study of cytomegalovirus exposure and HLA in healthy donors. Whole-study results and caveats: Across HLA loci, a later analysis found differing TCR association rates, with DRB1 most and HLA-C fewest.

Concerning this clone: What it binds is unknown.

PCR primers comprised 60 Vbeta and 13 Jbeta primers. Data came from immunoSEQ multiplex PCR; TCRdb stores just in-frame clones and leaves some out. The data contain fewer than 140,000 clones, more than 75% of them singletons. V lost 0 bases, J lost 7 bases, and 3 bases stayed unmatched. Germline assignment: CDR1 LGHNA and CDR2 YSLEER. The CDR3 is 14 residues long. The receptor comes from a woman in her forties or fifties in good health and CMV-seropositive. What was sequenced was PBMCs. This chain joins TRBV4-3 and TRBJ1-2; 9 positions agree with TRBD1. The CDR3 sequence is CASSQDGQGIGYTF. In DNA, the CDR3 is TGCGCCAGCAGCCAAGATGGACAGGGGATTGGCTACACCTTC.